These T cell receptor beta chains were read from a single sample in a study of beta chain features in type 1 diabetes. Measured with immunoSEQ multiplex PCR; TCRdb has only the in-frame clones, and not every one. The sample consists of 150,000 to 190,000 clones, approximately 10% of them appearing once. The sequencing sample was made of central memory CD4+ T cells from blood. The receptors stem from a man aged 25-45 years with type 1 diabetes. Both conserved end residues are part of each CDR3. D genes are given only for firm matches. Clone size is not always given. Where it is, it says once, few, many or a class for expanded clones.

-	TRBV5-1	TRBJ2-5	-	TGCGCCAGCAGCTTGGCCACGGCCGTAGATAGCTTCGAGACCCAGTACTTC	CASSLATAVDSFETQYF
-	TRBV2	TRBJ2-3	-	TGTGCCAGCAGTCGACTCAGGGACTCGGATACGCAGTATTTT	CASSRLRDSDTQYF
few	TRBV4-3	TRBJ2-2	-	TGCGCCAGCAGCCAAGGTTATAGCGGGAACACCGGGGAGCTGTTTTTT	CASSQGYSGNTGELFF
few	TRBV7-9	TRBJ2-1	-	TGTGCCAGCAGCCCTAGGACAGACAATGAGCAGTTCTTC	CASSPRTDNEQFF
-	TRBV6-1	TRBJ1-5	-	TGTGCCAGCAGTGAAGCTAATAGCAATCAGCCCCAGCATTTT	CASSEANSNQPQHF
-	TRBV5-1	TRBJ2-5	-	TGCGCCAGCAGCACGGTCGACAGGCTTCAAGAGACCCAGTACTTC	CASSTVDRLQETQYF
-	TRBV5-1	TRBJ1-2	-	TGCGCCAGCAGCTTGGAAGGCCAGGATGGCTACACCTTC	CASSLEGQDGYTF
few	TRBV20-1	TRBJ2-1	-	TGCAGTGCTACAATACTTACGGAGCAGTTCTTC	CSATILTEQFF
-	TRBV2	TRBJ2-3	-	TGTGCCGGAGGGGGGGAGCTGGGCACAGATACGCAGTATTTT	CAGGGELGTDTQYF
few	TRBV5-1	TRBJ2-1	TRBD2	TGCGCCAGCAGCTCGGGACTAGCGGGAGTGGATGAGCAGTTCTTC	CASSSGLAGVDEQFF
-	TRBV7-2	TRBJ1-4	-	TGTGCCAGCAGCCGACAGGATGGGGGTGAAAAACTGTTTTTT	CASSRQDGGEKLFF
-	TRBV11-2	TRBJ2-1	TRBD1	TGTGCCAGCAGCTTAGCATCCGGGACAGGGGGATACAATGAGCAGTTCTTC	CASSLASGTGGYNEQFF
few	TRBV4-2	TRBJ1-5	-	TGTGCCAGCAGCCAATACAGAGAAAGCAATCAGCCCCAGCATTTT	CASSQYRESNQPQHF
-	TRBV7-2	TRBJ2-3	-	TGTGCCAGCAGCTTAGCTGAGGGCGGCACAGATACGCAGTATTTT	CASSLAEGGTDTQYF
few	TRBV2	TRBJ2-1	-	TGTGCCAGCAGTGTCGGAGGAACGGATGAGCAGTTCTTC	CASSVGGTDEQFF
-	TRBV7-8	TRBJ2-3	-	TGTGCCAGCAGCTTTACGGGTAGCGGCACAGATACGCAGTATTTT	CASSFTGSGTDTQYF
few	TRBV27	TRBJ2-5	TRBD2	TGTGCCAGCAGTCCATCACTAGCGGGCCTGTACCAAGAGACCCAGTACTTC	CASSPSLAGLYQETQYF
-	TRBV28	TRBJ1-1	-	TGTGCCAGCAGTTTCCCCCCGCCGGGTGACACTGAAGCTTTCTTT	CASSFPPPGDTEAFF
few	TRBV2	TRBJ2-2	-	TGTGCCAGCAGTGATTTTGCGACCGGGGAGCTGTTTTTT	CASSDFATGELFF
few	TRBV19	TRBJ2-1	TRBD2	TGTGCCAGTAGTAAGACTAGCGGGGGGTTCAGTGAGCAGTTCTTC	CASSKTSGGFSEQFF
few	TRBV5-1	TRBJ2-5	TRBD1	TGCGCCAGCAGCTTATCCCCCGGACAGGGGATGGGAGAGACCCAGTACTTC	CASSLSPGQGMGETQYF
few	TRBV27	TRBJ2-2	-	TGTGCCAGCAGCCCGCAGGGGAACACCGGGGAGCTGTTTTTT	CASSPQGNTGELFF
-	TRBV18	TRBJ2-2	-	TGTGCCAGCTCACTGGACAGCCTCTCGAACACCGGGGAGCTGTTTTTT	CASSLDSLSNTGELFF
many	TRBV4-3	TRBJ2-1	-	TGCGCCAGCAGCCAAGATACATCTTACAATGAGCAGTTCTTC	CASSQDTSYNEQFF
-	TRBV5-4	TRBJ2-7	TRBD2	TGTGCCAGCAGCCGGGGAGGGCAGGACACCACCTACGAGCAGTACTTC	CASSRGGQDTTYEQYF
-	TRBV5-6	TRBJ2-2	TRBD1	TGTGCCAGCAGTTTAGGACAGGGGGCCGGGGAGCTGTTTTTT	CASSLGQGAGELFF
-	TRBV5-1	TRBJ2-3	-	TGCGCCAGCAGCTTGAATGCTGTCGGAGATACGCAGTATTTT	CASSLNAVGDTQYF
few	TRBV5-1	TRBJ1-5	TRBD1	TGCGCCAGCAGCCGGGGACAGGGCGATCAGCCCCAGCATTTT	CASSRGQGDQPQHF
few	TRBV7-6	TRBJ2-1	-	TGTGCCAGCAGCTCGACCCTCGCGGAGGGCTCCTACAATGAGCAGTTCTTC	CASSSTLAEGSYNEQFF
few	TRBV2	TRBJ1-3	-	TGTGCCAGCAGTCCGCAGGCTGGAAACACCATATATTTT	CASSPQAGNTIYF
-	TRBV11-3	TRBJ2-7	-	TGTGCCAGCAGCTTAACGGGGGTCTCCTACGAGCAGTACTTC	CASSLTGVSYEQYF
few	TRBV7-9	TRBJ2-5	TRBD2	TGTGCCAGCGGGACTAGCGGCCAAGAGACCCAGTACTTC	CASGTSGQETQYF
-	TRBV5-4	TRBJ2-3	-	TGCGCCAGCAGCCTTCGGACAGGGAGGGGCACAGATACGCAGTATTTT	CASSLRTGRGTDTQYF
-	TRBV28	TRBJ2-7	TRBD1	TGTGCCAGCAGTTTAACAGGGGCGACCTCCTACGAGCAGTACTTC	CASSLTGATSYEQYF
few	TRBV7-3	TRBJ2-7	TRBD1	TGTGCCAGCAGCAACACCGGGACAGCCGGCTACGAGCAGTACTTC	CASSNTGTAGYEQYF
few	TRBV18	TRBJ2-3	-	TGTGCCAGCTCACGGAGAAACACAGATACGCAGTATTTT	CASSRRNTDTQYF